This is a list of T cell receptor beta chains from one sample in a study of blood T cell repertoires in COVID-19. Generated by immunoSEQ multiplex PCR, the TCRdb table keeps only in-frame clones and is missing some. The sample has about 180,000 clones, 80% to 90% seen once. Sequencing was done on a sample of peripheral blood. The receptor set was obtained from a young man who had recovered from COVID-19. CDR3s include the opening cysteine and the closing phenylalanine or tryptophan. Each record gives: clone size, D gene, CDR3 length, J gene, V gene, CDR3 DNA, CDR3 protein. The D gene is left open where the match is weak. The size entry is marked missing in some rows and otherwise reads once, few, many or a size class.

>few|TRBD2|15|TRBJ2-2|TRBV2
TGTGCCAGTTCCAGCGGGAGTCCGGGCACCGGGGAGCTGTTTTTT
CASSSGSPGTGELFF
>NA|NA|13|TRBJ2-6|TRBV29-1
TGCAGCGTTTACTTATCTGGGGCCAACGTCCTGACTTTC
CSVYLSGANVLTF
>NA|TRBD2|15|TRBJ2-1|TRBV27
TGTGCCAGCAGTCCCTCTCCGGGAGGGCATGATGAGCAGTTCTTC
CASSPSPGGHDEQFF
>NA|NA|14|TRBJ2-7|TRBV6-5
TGTGCCAGCAGTTACGCGGGTCTCTCCTACGAGCAGTACTTC
CASSYAGLSYEQYF
>NA|TRBD2|17|TRBJ2-5|TRBV28
TGTGCCAGCAGTTTGGGGACTAGCGGGAGAGGGCGAGAGACCCAGTACTTC
CASSLGTSGRGRETQYF
>NA|NA|15|TRBJ2-1|TRBV4-3
TGCGCCAGCAGCCAAGAATTCATAGGGGCAAATGAGCAGTTCTTC
CASSQEFIGANEQFF
>NA|NA|17|TRBJ1-2|TRBV7-6
TGTGCCAGCAGCCACTTCCCGGCAGGGGAGCGTCTCTATGGCTACACCTTC
CASSHFPAGERLYGYTF
>NA|TRBD1|14|TRBJ1-1|TRBV19
TGTGCCAGTACCTTGGGACAGCTGAACACTGAAGCTTTCTTT
CASTLGQLNTEAFF
>NA|NA|15|TRBJ2-5|TRBV5-5
TGTGCCAGCAGCCCCTCCCAACAGCATCAAGAGACCCAGTACTTC
CASSPSQQHQETQYF
>NA|TRBD2|15|TRBJ2-7|TRBV7-2
TGTGCCAGCAGCGCGACTAGCGGGAGTCGAAAGCTAGGGGAATTC
CASSATSGSRKLGEF
>NA|TRBD1|14|TRBJ2-7|TRBV11-2
TGTGCCAGCAGCTTAGAGACAGGGGAATACGAGCAGTACTTC
CASSLETGEYEQYF
>once|NA|15|TRBJ1-5|TRBV24-1
TGTGCCACCAGTGAATCACAGGGAAACGGTCAGCCCCAGCATTTT
CATSESQGNGQPQHF
>once|NA|15|TRBJ2-1|TRBV28
TGTGCCAGCAGTTCTATCGGACTAATAAACAATGAGCAGTTCTTC
CASSSIGLINNEQFF
>NA|TRBD2|15|TRBJ2-5|TRBV9
TGTGCCAGCAATGTAGCGGGAGGGCCCCAAGAGACCCAGTACTTC
CASNVAGGPQETQYF
>NA|NA|14|TRBJ2-1|TRBV7-3
TGTGCCAGCAGCTTAAGTAAAGCGGCAAATGAGCAGTTCTTC
CASSLSKAANEQFF